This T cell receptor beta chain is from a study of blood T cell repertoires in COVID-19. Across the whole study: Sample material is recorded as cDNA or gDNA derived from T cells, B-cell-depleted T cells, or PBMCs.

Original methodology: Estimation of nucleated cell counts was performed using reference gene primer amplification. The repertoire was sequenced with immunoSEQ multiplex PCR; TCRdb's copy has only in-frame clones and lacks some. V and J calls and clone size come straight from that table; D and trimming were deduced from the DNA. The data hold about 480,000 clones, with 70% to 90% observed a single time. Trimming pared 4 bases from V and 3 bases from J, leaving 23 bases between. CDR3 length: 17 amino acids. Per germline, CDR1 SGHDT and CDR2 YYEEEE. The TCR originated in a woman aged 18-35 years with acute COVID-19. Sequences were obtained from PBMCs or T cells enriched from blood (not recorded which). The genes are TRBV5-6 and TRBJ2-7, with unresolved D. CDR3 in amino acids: CASSGYLDLRLNYEQYF. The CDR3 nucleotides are TGTGCCAGCAGCGGCTACCTCGACCTCAGGCTAAACTACGAGCAGTACTTC.